The 20 T cell receptor beta chains below come from one sample, sequenced in a study of radiotherapy plus CTLA-4 blockade in lung cancer (dated by TCRdb to 2017 to 2018). The library was prepared using the immunoSEQ multiplex PCR assay. As stored in TCRdb, this immuneACCESS dataset retains in-frame rearrangements with V and J assigned. A fraction of the clones does not appear; measured against another copy, unresolved V genes explain less than half of the discrepancy, and the remainder lacks a known reason. This sample has 86,000 or so clones in its table, and around 79% of those were observed once. In total, the top ten clones hold 4% of the sample. The sequences come from peripheral blood, collected from a patient treated with radiotherapy plus ipilimumab. These receptors were collected from a human donor with non-small cell lung cancer who had a partial response to radiotherapy plus ipilimumab. Some clones in this sample may be carry-over from other donors' samples.

The chain links TRBV30 to TRBJ2-7; no firm D call. CDR3 size: 13 residues. Trimming pared 0 bases from V and 1 base from J, leaving 7 bases between. Germline CDR1 is GTSNPN and CDR2 is SVGIG (reference sequence). The CDR3 nucleotides read TGTGCCTGGAGTGTGAGTTGGTCCTACGAGCAGTACTTC. It is translated as CAWSVSWSYEQYF.

The V and J genes are TRBV25-1 and TRBJ1-2, with TRBD1 matching over 10 bases. The ends lost 6 bases at V and 5 bases at J; junction bases unmatched: 6. The CDR3 covers 14 residues. Germline values: CDR1 MGHDK, CDR2 SYGVNS. In nucleotides, the CDR3 is TGTGCCAGCAGGCCGGACAGGGGGGAATATGGCTACACCTTC. Amino acid sequence: CASRPDRGEYGYTF.

This chain uses TRBV2 with TRBJ2-3, with D perhaps TRBD2 (6 bases). CDR3 length equals 17 residues. Per germline, CDR1 SNHLY and CDR2 FYNNEI. V was trimmed by 7 bases and J by 4 bases, leaving 24 bases between them. CDR3 region: CASNRLVDTRRADTQYF. DNA for the CDR3: TGTGCCAGCAACCGACTAGTAGATACGAGGAGGGCAGATACGCAGTATTTT.

The chain carries TRBV5-3 and TRBJ1-3, with D hard to call. TRBV5-3 falls under the ORF class, with uncertain function. This CDR3 is built from 14 residues. Trimming shortened V by 4 bases and J by 0 bases, and 8 bases separated the two germline ends. CDR3 coding DNA: TGTGCCAGAAGCCCCAGATTCTCTGGAAACACCATATATTTT. Translation: CARSPRFSGNTIYF.

The chain is built from TRBV18 and TRBJ2-1; 7 bases fit TRBD1. Germline V lookup: CDR1 KGHSH, CDR2 LQKENI. This CDR3 has 14 residues. With V trimmed by 8 bases and J by 7 bases, 11 bases remained unmatched. CDR3 coding DNA: TGTGCCAGCCTCGGGACAGTTCAGACAAATGAGCAGTTCTTC. Its translation: CASLGTVQTNEQFF.

This clone was recorded once. The chain has TRBV5-1 and TRBJ2-1; 12 nucleotides line up with TRBD2. The germline V gene has CDR1 SGHRS and CDR2 YFSETQ. The CDR3 runs to 19 residues. V was pared by 4 bases and J by 0 bases, with 11 bases of the junction left unmatched. The DNA of the CDR3 is TGCGCCAGCAGCCTGGCCGGGACTAGCGGGCTCAGCTCCTACAATGAGCAGTTCTTC. Its translation: CASSLAGTSGLSSYNEQFF.

The chain links TRBV6-6 to TRBJ1-1, with 8 positions matching TRBD1. Germline assignment: CDR1 MNHNY and CDR2 SVGAGI (reference sequence). This CDR3 is built from 15 residues. The V and J ends lost 2 bases and 0 bases, in that order; junction bases with no gene match: 2. CDR3 in amino acids: CASSYTRGLNTEAFF. Written as DNA, the CDR3 is TGTGCCAGCAGTTACACCAGGGGGCTGAACACTGAAGCTTTCTTT.

The gene calls are TRBV27 and TRBJ2-1; 8 bases align to TRBD2. This CDR3 region has 14 residues. CDR1 MNHEY and CDR2 SMNVEV come from the germline V gene (reference sequence). The V gene end was trimmed by 3 bases and the J gene end by 9 bases; junction bases not matched to a gene: 7. The CDR3: CASSFGGASGEQFF. The CDR3 DNA follows: TGTGCCAGCAGTTTCGGGGGGGCCTCAGGTGAGCAGTTCTTC.

V and J are TRBV9 and TRBJ2-3; 8 bases are a match to TRBD1. The J segment lost 3 bases and the V segment lost 3 bases, leaving 9 bases of the junction unmatched. The CDR3 is 16 amino acids. Germline V gene sequence: CDR1 SGDLS, CDR2 YYNGEE. CDR3 DNA sequence: TGTGCCAGCAGCGCCCGCGACAGGGGTTGGACAGATACGCAGTATTTT. This translates into CASSARDRGWTDTQYF.

V gene TRBV5-5 combines with J gene TRBJ1-6; the D gene is possibly TRBD1 (5 bases). Trimming removed 6 bases from V and 7 bases from J, with 14 bases in between. The CDR3 is 14 residues long. Germline assignment: CDR1 SGHKS and CDR2 YYEKEE (reference sequence). CDR3 bases: TGTGCCAGCAACAAGGGGCCCAGCAATTCACCCCTCCACTTT. It translates to CASNKGPSNSPLHF.

This chain uses TRBV7-8 with TRBJ1-5; 7 bases fit TRBD1. CDR3 length: 18 residues. Germline assignment: CDR1 SGHVS and CDR2 FQNEAQ. Trimming removed 5 bases from V and 0 bases from J; junction bases left unmatched: 13. The CDR3 DNA sequence: TGTGCCAGCAGCCCGATGACAGGGTTGGGGTTTAGCAATCAGCCCCAGCATTTT. This gives the protein CASSPMTGLGFSNQPQHF.

V usage is TRBV5-1 and J usage is TRBJ2-3, with TRBD2 matching over 12 bases. J was trimmed by 5 bases and V by 2 bases; bases with no gene match: 6. The germline gives CDR1 SGHRS, CDR2 YFSETQ. The CDR3 is made up of 16 amino acids. This CDR3 reads CASSLVLAGGIDTQYF. The DNA for the CDR3 is TGCGCCAGCAGCTTAGTACTAGCGGGAGGCATAGATACGCAGTATTTT. Combining the CDR3 with reference TRBV5-1 and TRBJ2-3 gives the whole variable domain KAGVTQTPRYLIKTRGQQVTLSCSPISGHRSVSWYQQTPGQGLQFLFEYFSETQRNKGNFPGRFSGRQFSNSRSEMNVSTLELGDSALYLCASSLVLAGGIDTQYFGPGTRLTVL.

V is TRBV30 and J is TRBJ2-7; TRBD2 aligns across 7 bases. Germline CDR1 and CDR2: GTSNPN and SVGIG (reference sequence). The CDR3 consists of 13 residues. Trimming cost V 4 bases and J 5 bases; bases outside gene matches: 8. This chain's CDR3 is CAWKGRGRDEQYF. Here the CDR3 DNA reads TGTGCCTGGAAGGGGAGGGGTAGGGACGAGCAGTACTTC. Full variable domain (missing parts from reference TRBV30 and TRBJ2-7): SQTIHQWPATLVQPVGSPLSLECTVEGTSNPNLYWYRQAAGRGLQLLFYSVGIGQISSEVPQNLSASRPQDRQFILSSKKLLLSDSGFYLCAWKGRGRDEQYFGPGTRLTVT.

This clone was recorded only once. The chain employs TRBV6-5 and TRBJ1-1, with a possible D match to TRBD1 (5 bases). The CDR3 extends over 13 amino acids. V gave up 6 bases and J gave up 1 base, with 9 bases separating them. Looked up from germline, CDR1 is MNHEY and CDR2 is SVGAGI. The CDR3 sequence: CASSRDWNTEAFF. As DNA, the CDR3 is TGTGCCAGCAGCCGGGACTGGAACACTGAAGCTTTCTTT.

This clone was recorded a few times. The CDR3 DNA follows: TGTGCCAGCAGCTTAGGTCTCCAGGGCCGGGAGACCCAGTACTTC. Residues: CASSLGLQGRETQYF. The J gene is TRBJ2-5, the V gene TRBV2; TRBD1 might be the D (5 bases). Looked up from germline, CDR1 is SNHLY and CDR2 is FYNNEI. This CDR3 region has 15 residues. The V and J ends lost 6 bases and 5 bases respectively, with 19 bases between them.

The chain couples TRBV19 to TRBJ2-1; the D gene is possibly TRBD2 (5 bases). V lost 1 base, J lost 5 bases, and 18 bases lay in between. Germline CDR1 reads LNHDA; CDR2 reads SQIVND (reference sequence). This CDR3 is 17 amino acids long. This CDR3 reads CASSIGTLALENNEQFF. CDR3 nucleotides: TGTGCCAGTAGTATAGGAACCCTAGCCCTCGAGAACAATGAGCAGTTCTTC. Using reference TRBV19 and TRBJ2-1 for the parts outside the CDR3, the full variable domain is DGGITQSPKYLFRKEGQNVTLSCEQNLNHDAMYWYRQDPGQGLRLIYYSQIVNDFQKGDIAEGYSVSREKKESFPLTVTSAQKNPTAFYLCASSIGTLALENNEQFFGPGTRLTVL.

In this sample, this clone turned up a few times. The chain couples TRBV2 to TRBJ2-7; D not resolved. The CDR3 spans 16 residues. Germline loops: CDR1 SNHLY, CDR2 FYNNEI. V was pared by 1 base and J by 0 bases, with 13 bases between. The CDR3 DNA follows: TGTGCCAGCAGTGAAGGTGCAGGTCAAAGCTCCTACGAGCAGTACTTC. This encodes CASSEGAGQSSYEQYF.

This chain links TRBV6-1 with TRBJ1-6, with 7 nucleotides matching TRBD1. The CDR3 is made up of 15 amino acids. V was pared by 7 bases and J by 7 bases, with 10 bases of the junction left unmatched. Germline V gives CDR1 MNHNS, CDR2 SASEGT. The CDR3 DNA reads as TGTGCCAGCACCCCAGGGGGGATTTGGAATTCACCCCTCCACTTT. Residues: CASTPGGIWNSPLHF.

The rearrangement links TRBV10-3 to TRBJ1-3; D unresolved. This CDR3 spans 14 amino acids. V lost 4 bases to trimming and J lost 3 bases, with 10 bases between them. Germline V gene data show CDR1 as ENHRY and CDR2 as SYGVKD. Here the CDR3 DNA reads TGTGCCATCAGTGTAACCAGTTTTGGAAACACCATATATTTT. It encodes CAISVTSFGNTIYF.

The rearrangement links TRBV6-6 to TRBJ2-1; possible D gene TRBD2, 6 bases. From germline, CDR1 is MNHNY and CDR2 SVGAGI (reference sequence). Trimming removed 5 bases at V and 7 bases at J, with 18 bases between. The CDR3 is 15 amino acids. The DNA of the CDR3 is TGTGCCAGCAGTCTCCGACCCCCTAGCGCTAATGAGCAGTTCTTC. Translating gives CASSLRPPSANEQFF.